This T cell receptor beta chain was found in a study of T cells after somatic rescue of genetic block. Sequencing used immunoSEQ multiplex PCR; TCRdb keeps in-frame clones, though not all of them. The sample gives 110,000 or so clones, around 90% of which show up once; about 1.5% is in the top ten. There are 14 residues in the CDR3. V dropped 6 bases and J dropped 2 bases, with 14 bases sitting between them. CDR1 and CDR2 from the germline V gene are SNHLY and FYNNEI. The sequenced material came from peripheral blood mononuclear cells (PBMCs). The source is a woman aged 18-29 years. This chain joins TRBV2 and TRBJ2-7; D is possibly TRBD1 or TRBD2 (5 bases each). CDR3: CASRYGTEAYEQYF. CDR3 DNA: TGTGCCAGCAGGTACGGGACGGAGGCCTACGAGCAGTACTTC.